This T cell receptor beta chain was captured by sequencing in a study of shared clonotypes between healthy human individuals. Notes on the study in general: Unshared clonotypes carried lower generation probabilities than those common to all four donors.

The protocol was immunoSEQ multiplex PCR, while the TCRdb copy is restricted to in-frame clones and leaves out a portion. The table lists some 1.5 million clones, nearly 99% of them singletons. From CD4+ cells came CD45RA+ naive and CD45RA-negative memory subsets. On this clone: Its antigen is currently unknown. The junction shows a germline mismatch at one end, possibly a read error.

The germline V gene encodes CDR1 SGHRS and CDR2 YFSETQ. This CDR3 is 14 amino acids long. The sequence came from a man younger than 40 in good health. Material for sequencing was naive CD4+ T cells sorted from blood. The subset was: CD45RA+ positively selected. This chain links TRBV5-1 with TRBJ2-5, with D perhaps given as TRBD1 or TRBD2 (5 bases each). The CDR3 is CASSLGPSSETQYF. CDR3 nucleotide sequence: TGCGCCAGCAGTTTGGGACCTAGCTCGGAGACCCAGTACTTC. The full variable domain, its missing parts supplied by reference TRBV5-1 and TRBJ2-5, is KAGVTQTPRYLIKTRGQQVTLSCSPISGHRSVSWYQQTPGQGLQFLFEYFSETQRNKGNFPGRFSGRQFSNSRSEMNVSTLELGDSALYLCASSLGPSSETQYFGPGTRLLVL.